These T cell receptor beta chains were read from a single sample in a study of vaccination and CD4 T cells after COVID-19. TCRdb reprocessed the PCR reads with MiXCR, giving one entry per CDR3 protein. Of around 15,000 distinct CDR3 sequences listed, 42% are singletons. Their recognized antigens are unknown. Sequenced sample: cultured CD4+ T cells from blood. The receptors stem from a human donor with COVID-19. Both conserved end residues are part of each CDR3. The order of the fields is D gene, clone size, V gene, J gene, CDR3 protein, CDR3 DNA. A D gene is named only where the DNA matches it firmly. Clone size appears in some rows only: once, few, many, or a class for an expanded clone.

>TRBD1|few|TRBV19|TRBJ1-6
CASSIDVGQGLYNSPLHF
TGTGCCAGTAGTATAGATGTGGGACAGGGACTTTATAATTCACCCCTCCACTTT
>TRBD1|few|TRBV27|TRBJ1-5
CASSSGTDSNQPQHF
TGTGCCAGCAGTTCCGGGACAGATAGCAATCAGCCCCAGCATTTT
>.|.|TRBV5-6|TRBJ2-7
CASSSWGSGSYEQYF
TGTGCCAGCAGCTCATGGGGGTCCGGGTCCTACGAGCAGTACTTC
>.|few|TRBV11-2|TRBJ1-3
CASKHRVSGNTIYF
TGTGCCAGCAAACACAGGGTGTCCGGCAACACCATATATTTT
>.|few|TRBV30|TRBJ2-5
CAWSAVPKETQYF
TGTGCCTGGAGTGCGGTCCCCAAAGAGACCCAGTACTTC
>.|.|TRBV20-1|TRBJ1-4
CSASDSTGRTKLFF
TGCAGTGCTAGTGATTCGACAGGAAGGACTAAACTGTTTTTT
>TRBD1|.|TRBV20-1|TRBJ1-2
CSATDRGDDGYTF
TGCAGTGCTACCGACAGGGGAGATGATGGCTACACCTTC
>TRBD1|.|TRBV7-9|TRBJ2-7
CASSWDRQKTYEQYF
TGTGCCAGCAGCTGGGACAGACAAAAAACCTACGAGCAGTACTTC
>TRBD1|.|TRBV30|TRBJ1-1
CAWGRDRGVTEAFF
TGTGCCTGGGGACGCGACAGGGGGGTCACTGAAGCTTTCTTT
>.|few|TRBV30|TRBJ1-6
CAWRGARSPLHF
TGTGCCTGGCGGGGGGCGCGATCACCCCTCCACTTT
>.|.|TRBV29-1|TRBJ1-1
CSVGEKDRRGTEAFF
TGCAGCGTTGGGGAGAAGGACAGAAGGGGAACTGAAGCTTTCTTT
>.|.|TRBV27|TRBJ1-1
CASSLNSGTLPPEAFF
TGTGCCAGCAGTTTAAATTCCGGGACCCTTCCCCCTGAAGCTTTCTTT
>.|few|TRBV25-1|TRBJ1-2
CASSEVGGYTF
TGTGCCAGCAGTGAGGTCGGAGGCTACACCTTC
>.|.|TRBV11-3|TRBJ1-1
CASSLGSGGEAFF
TGTGCCAGCAGCTTAGGGTCGGGGGGCGAAGCTTTCTTT
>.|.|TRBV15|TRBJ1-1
CATSRDQASEAFF
TGTGCCACCAGCAGAGACCAGGCTTCTGAAGCTTTCTTT
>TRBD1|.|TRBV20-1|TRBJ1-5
CSAREGQGNQPQHF
TGCAGTGCTAGAGAAGGACAGGGCAATCAGCCCCAGCATTTT
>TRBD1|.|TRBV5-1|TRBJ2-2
CASRYDRANTGELFF
TGCGCCAGCAGGTATGACAGGGCCAACACCGGGGAGCTGTTTTTT
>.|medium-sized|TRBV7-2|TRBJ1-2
CASSLSGVGGYTF
TGTGCCAGCAGCTTATCAGGGGTTGGTGGCTACACCTTC
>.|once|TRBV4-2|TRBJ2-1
CASKLTGNNEQFF
TGTGCCAGCAAATTAACAGGGAACAATGAGCAGTTCTTC
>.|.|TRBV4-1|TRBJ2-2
CASSQERQIPGELFF
TGCGCCAGCAGCCAAGAACGGCAAATCCCCGGGGAGCTGTTTTTT
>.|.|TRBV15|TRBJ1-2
CATSRDNTALGDYGYTF
TGTGCCACCAGCAGAGATAACACAGCTCTGGGGGACTATGGCTACACCTTC
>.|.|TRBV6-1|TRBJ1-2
CASSPAVNYGYTF
TGTGCCAGCAGCCCCGCAGTTAACTATGGCTACACCTTC